Reported below is one T cell receptor beta chain. This clone appeared a few times. It lacks a known antigen. Base qualities are not recorded, but no much larger clone differs from it by a single base. The receptor library was made with the immunoSEQ multiplex PCR assay. Rearranged TCR beta chain sequences were amplified with the hsTCRB Kit following the manufacturer's protocol. An Illumina MiSeq was used to sequence the TCRB libraries. Per the source publication's procedure: The kit vendor's proprietary platform handled demultiplexing, trimming and gene mapping. TCRdb took this table from immuneACCESS and kept in-frame rearrangements with V and J called. Such tables lack part of the clones; where checked against another copy, unresolved V genes explain under half of the gap, and the rest is unexplained. The D gene and trimming were derived from the DNA, and the V and J assignments and clone size from that table. In this sample the table shows over 30,000 clones, around nine tenths of which occur a single time. The ten largest clones represent around 13% of the sample.

The data are from a study of a mutant IDH1 vaccine in newly diagnosed glioma (dated by TCRdb to 2020 to 2023). Context from the whole study: In the chemotherapy-containing groups, vaccination started alongside temozolomide cycles, whereas in patients who had radiotherapy alone it started 4-6 weeks after radiotherapy. Peripheral blood was drawn at six visits: V03 (baseline), V05, V07, V10, V12 and V13. The week-35 safety follow-up was designated visit V12, and the week-47 end of study was designated visit V13. Prior to enrollment, standard therapy consisting of radiotherapy alone, temozolomide alone, or radiochemotherapy with temozolomide had been administered to patients, with the combination being received by most patients. Longitudinal TCRB deep sequencing was performed for roughly 25 treated patients wherever samples were available for exploratory analyses. Of the approximately 33 treated patients, roughly 62% were male and about 40% were female, and the mean age was roughly 38 years. Here is what the overall study found, with its caveats: PBMC samples for TCRB deep sequencing were selected based on availability. The authors stated that sample limitations prevented analyses of patient blood samples from being reproduced. Immune responses induced by the vaccine were seen in around 94% of patients across multiple MHC alleles. Pseudoprogression seemed to be unrelated to changes in the top peripheral T cell clonotypes found by TCRB sequencing.

The time point label on this specimen signifies: week 47, end of study. Every vaccine dose consisted of 300 ug of a 20-mer mutant IDH1 peptide in Montanide, administered subcutaneously together with topical imiquimod. Patients received eight vaccinations in weeks 1, 3, 5, 7, 11, 15, 19 and 23, corresponding to visits V03 through V10. Donors had newly diagnosed WHO grade 3 or 4 IDH1-mutant astrocytomas with loss of nuclear ATRX. The samples were drawn from NOA16, a multicentre, single-arm, open-label phase I trial in Germany that tested a mutant IDH1 peptide vaccine in humans for the first time. Genomic DNA for TCRB sequencing was extracted from EDTA blood using the DNeasy Blood and Tissue Kit. The sample consisted of PBMCs, taken from a glioma patient whose treatment included an IDH1 peptide vaccine. The sequence was collected from a woman aged 25 to 39 with glioma.

CDR3 loop: CASTQGQKLFF. The DNA sequence reads TGTGCCAGCACCCAGGGACAGAAACTGTTTTTT. Recombination linked TRBV7-9 to TRBJ1-4, with 7 bases matching TRBD1. Reading the germline V gene (reference sequence) gives CDR1 SEHNR and CDR2 FQNEAQ. Trimming accounts for 7 bases at V and 11 bases at J, while the number of junction bases matched to no gene is 4. From cysteine to phenylalanine, the CDR3 is 11 amino acids long. Only the CDR3 DNA is retained, 33 bases long and in frame from the first base.